These 2 T cell receptor beta chains were sequenced from one sample in a study of T cell responses to AZD1222 COVID-19 vaccine (dated by TCRdb to the early 2020s). In the paper's terms, the time point label means: about 28 days (+/-7) after the second vaccine dose. Libraries were prepared through the immunoSEQ multiplex PCR assay. The source is immuneACCESS, and TCRdb retained only in-frame sequences with V and J called. Part of the clones is not carried over; for the studies checked, unresolved V genes explain less than half of this, and the remainder is unexplained. Across this sample there are around 270,000 clones, with about 94% seen only once. The top ten constitute around 0.5% of the sample. Sequencing used peripheral blood, obtained 28 days after the second AZD1222 dose. These receptors all come from an adult who received the AZD1222 COVID-19 vaccine.

The chain is built from TRBV6-5 and TRBJ2-7, with D perhaps TRBD1 or TRBD2 (5 bases each). CDR3 length: 14 amino acids. V gave up 5 bases and J gave up 6 bases, with 17 bases separating them. Germline-derived CDR1 and CDR2 are MNHEY and SVGAGI. The DNA for the CDR3 is TGTGCCAGCAGTCCTGGGACCCGTGGCAGCGAGCAGTACTTC. Translating it yields CASSPGTRGSEQYF.

The rearrangement uses TRBV19 and TRBJ2-1, with 7 bases matching TRBD2. V lost 1 base, J lost 1 base, and 13 bases stayed unmatched. This CDR3 region has 19 residues. Looked up from germline, CDR1 is LNHDA and CDR2 is SQIVND (reference sequence). CDR3 protein: CASSIGGLGASGSYNEQFF. CDR3 nucleotides: TGTGCCAGTAGTATAGGGGGGTTAGGGGCTAGCGGATCCTACAATGAGCAGTTCTTC.